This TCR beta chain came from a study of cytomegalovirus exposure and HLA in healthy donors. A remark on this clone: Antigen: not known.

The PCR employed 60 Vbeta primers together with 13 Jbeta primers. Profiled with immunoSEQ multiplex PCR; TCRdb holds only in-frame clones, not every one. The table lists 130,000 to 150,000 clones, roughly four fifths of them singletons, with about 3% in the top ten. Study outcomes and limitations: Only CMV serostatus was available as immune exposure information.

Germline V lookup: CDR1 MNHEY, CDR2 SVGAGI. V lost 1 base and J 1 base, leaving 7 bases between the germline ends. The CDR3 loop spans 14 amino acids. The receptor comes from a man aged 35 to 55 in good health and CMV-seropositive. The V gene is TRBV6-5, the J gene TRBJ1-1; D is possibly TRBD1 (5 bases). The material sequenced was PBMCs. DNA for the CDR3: TGTGCCAGCAGTTACTACGGGGGGAACACTGAAGCTTTCTTT. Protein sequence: CASSYYGGNTEAFF.